The source of this T cell receptor beta chain is a study of T cells in Graves' hyperthyroidism and ophthalmopathy. Reasons for excluding patients were uncontrolled infection, other autoimmune disease, pregnancy or lactation. PBMCs were sourced from more than 9 ml fresh peripheral blood. There are many counts of this clonotype. CDR1 and CDR2 from the germline V gene are WSHSY and SAAADI. The CDR3 loop spans 13 amino acids. Trimming stripped 0 bases from V and 2 bases from J, with 4 bases between. Researchers took RNA transcripts and amplified the TCR beta CDR3 regions from them. A first-round RT-PCR of the TCR CDR3 used the HTBI primer set. A single record per CDR3 protein comes from TCRdb applying MiXCR to the multiplex PCR reads. The sample holds about 420,000 distinct CDR3 sequences, 15% to 19% seen once.

This TCR came from a woman aged 18-29 years with Graves' hyperthyroidism. The source material was blood. V gene TRBV10-2 combines with J gene TRBJ1-2, with D uncertain. In nucleotides, the CDR3 is TGCGCCAGCAGTGAGTCCAGGAACTATGGCTACACCTTC. Amino acid sequence: CASSESRNYGYTF.